The table lists the clone carrying this TCR beta chain with a few counts. The antigen is undetermined. This record comes from a study of T cells in Graves' hyperthyroidism and ophthalmopathy. The TCR beta CDR3 regions underwent amplification using RNA transcripts as the source. The HTBI set primed first-round TCR CDR3 RT-PCR. TCRdb independently ran MiXCR on the multiplex PCR reads; one entry per CDR3 protein. Among about 760,000 distinct CDR3 sequences listed, 35% were seen once. Overall study results and limits: Most clonotypes that expanded in the thyroid above 0.001 also showed up in blood. With a median lead of approximately six months before onset, the model predicted ophthalmopathy.

The study defined stable Graves' hyperthyroidism as no ophthalmopathy progression within 18 months. Diagnostic assessment was based on clinical symptoms, serum thyroxine and TRAb, thyroid ultrasound and orbital computed tomography. Source material: blood. This TCR was recovered from a woman aged 40 to 50 with Graves' hyperthyroidism.

CDR3 in amino acids: CASSYGGFSNYGYTF. The CDR3 DNA sequence: TGTGCCAGCAGTTACGGGGGTTTTTCTAACTATGGCTACACCTTC. The rearrangement uses TRBV6-5 and TRBJ1-2; perhaps TRBD1 as D (5 bases). Germline CDR1 is MNHEY and CDR2 is SVGAGI. Trimming took off 2 bases at V and 0 bases at J, with 10 bases between the two ends. The CDR3 is made up of 15 amino acids.